The 28 T cell receptor beta chains listed next were all sequenced from one sample in a study of blood T cell repertoires in COVID-19. TCRdb's table, derived via immunoSEQ multiplex PCR, lists solely in-frame clones and lacks some. The sample consists of 90,000 or so clones, approximately 86% of them appearing once. The sample comprised peripheral blood. Receptors were obtained from a man aged 80 or over with active or convalescent COVID-19.

The chain links TRBV19 to TRBJ1-5; D is ambiguous. CDR3 length: 14 amino acids. Germline loops: CDR1 LNHDA, CDR2 SQIVND (reference sequence). The ends were cut back, 7 bases at V and 2 bases at J, with 12 bases in the middle. The CDR3 protein is CASKLAGRNQPQHF. The CDR3, as DNA: TGTGCCAGTAAATTGGCAGGCCGCAATCAGCCCCAGCATTTT.

This clone appeared a single time. This chain joins TRBV2 and TRBJ1-2, with 10 bases lining up with TRBD1. Trimming at V came to 3 bases and at J to 5 bases, leaving 3 bases not matched to a gene. The CDR3 length is 14 residues. CDR1 SNHLY and CDR2 FYNNEI come from the germline V gene. CDR3 DNA sequence: TGTGCCAGCAGTGATTGGACAGGGGGGTATGGCTACACCTTC. Translating gives CASSDWTGGYGYTF.

The chain recombines TRBV7-2 with TRBJ2-5; 8 bases agree with TRBD2. V shed 1 base and J 9 bases; nucleotides not matched to a gene: 4. CDR1 SGHTA and CDR2 FQGNSA come from the germline V gene. This CDR3 comprises 13 residues. The DNA for the CDR3 is TGTGCCAGCAGCTTAGAGAGCGGGAGCGCCCAGTACTTC. Its translation is CASSLESGSAQYF. Full variable domain (remainder filled in from reference TRBV7-2 and TRBJ2-5): GAGVSQSPSNKVTEKGKDVELRCDPISGHTALYWYRQSLGQGLEFLIYFQGNSAPDKSGLPSDRFSAERTGGSVSTLTIQRTQQEDSAVYLCASSLESGSAQYFGPGTRLLVL.

The chain has TRBV5-4 and TRBJ2-2; the match to TRBD1 covers 7 bases. This CDR3 is built from 14 residues. The germline gives CDR1 SGHNT, CDR2 YYREEE (reference sequence). Trimming removed 4 bases from V and 1 base from J; junction bases left unmatched: 1. CDR3 DNA: TGTGCCAGCAGCAGGGACAGGAACACCGGGGAGCTGTTTTTT. This encodes CASSRDRNTGELFF.

The rearrangement links TRBV21-1 to TRBJ1-1; the D call in the table, TRBD1, was not verified against the DNA. TRBV21-1 is recorded as a pseudogene. The CDR3 loop spans 16 amino acids. The DNA for the CDR3 is TGTGCCAGCAGAACTGGACAGGGTGTGATGAACACTGAAGCTTTCTTT. It translates to CASRTGQGVMNTEAFF.

CDR3 region: CAISAPGNTEAFF. The CDR3, as DNA: TGTGCCATCAGTGCCCCCGGGAACACTGAAGCTTTCTTT. V is TRBV10-3 and J is TRBJ1-1; D remains unclear. Looked up from germline, CDR1 is ENHRY and CDR2 is SYGVKD. Trimming removed 4 bases at V and 1 base at J, with 7 bases between. The CDR3 length is 13 residues.

V gene TRBV14 combines with J gene TRBJ1-1, with 7 nucleotides matching TRBD1. With V trimmed by 4 bases and J by 2 bases, 10 bases remained unmatched. Germline CDR1 and CDR2: SGHDN and FVKESK. This CDR3 comprises 16 residues. For the CDR3, the DNA is TGTGCCAGCAGCCTCCTAGTTACAGGGGTAAACACTGAAGCTTTCTTT. Its protein product is CASSLLVTGVNTEAFF. The full variable domain, completed using reference TRBV14 and TRBJ1-1, is EAGVTQFPSHSVIEKGQTVTLRCDPISGHDNLYWYRRVMGKEIKFLLHFVKESKQDESGMPNNRFLAERTGGTYSTLKVQPAELEDSGVYFCASSLLVTGVNTEAFFGQGTRLTVV.

A few counts support this clone. The chain has TRBV20-1 and TRBJ2-1; a possible D gene is TRBD2 (6 bases). V was pared by 6 bases and J by 8 bases, with 11 bases between. The CDR3 sequence is 11 residues long. Germline-derived CDR1 and CDR2 are DFQATT and SNEGSKA (reference sequence). CDR3 sequence: CSARTTDEQFF. The CDR3 DNA follows: TGCAGTGCGAGGACTACCGATGAGCAGTTCTTC.

This clone was observed a few times. The rearrangement uses TRBV7-2 and TRBJ2-1; a weak D match, TRBD2 (5 bases). CDR3 size: 15 residues. V lost 4 bases, J lost 8 bases, and 18 bases lay in between. Germline V CDR1 and CDR2: SGHTA, FQGNSA. This CDR3 is CASSSTRLKTHEQFF. CDR3 DNA sequence: TGTGCCAGCAGCTCTACTCGACTAAAGACCCATGAGCAGTTCTTC. The full variable domain, completed using reference TRBV7-2 and TRBJ2-1, is GAGVSQSPSNKVTEKGKDVELRCDPISGHTALYWYRQSLGQGLEFLIYFQGNSAPDKSGLPSDRFSAERTGGSVSTLTIQRTQQEDSAVYLCASSSTRLKTHEQFFGPGTRLTVL.

The V call is TRBV28, the J call TRBJ1-4; 9 bases agree with TRBD1. The trim removed 2 bases at V and 4 bases at J, leaving 2 bases unmatched. The CDR3 is made up of 15 amino acids. Germline V gene data show CDR1 as MDHEN and CDR2 as SYDVKM. Here the CDR3 DNA reads TGTGCCAGCAGTTTAGGGACAGGGATTAATGAAAAACTGTTTTTT. It yields the protein CASSLGTGINEKLFF.

This chain uses TRBV6-5 with TRBJ2-1; D perhaps matches TRBD1 (5 bases). The germline gives CDR1 MNHEY, CDR2 SVGAGI. Deletions cut 6 bases from V and 10 bases from J, with 13 bases between. The CDR3 contains 12 residues. CDR3 DNA sequence: TGTGCCAGCAGCAATTGGGGCGAGGAGCAGTTCTTC. It specifies CASSNWGEEQFF.

This chain links TRBV30 with TRBJ2-7; 10 bases line up with TRBD1. This CDR3 spans 15 amino acids. With 2 bases clipped from V and 6 bases from J, the junction kept 10 bases outside the gene matches. Germline loops: CDR1 GTSNPN, CDR2 SVGIG (reference sequence). CDR3 region: CAWSFGRTGGVEQYF. CDR3 bases: TGTGCCTGGAGTTTTGGTAGGACAGGGGGGGTCGAGCAGTACTTC. The full variable domain, completed using reference TRBV30 and TRBJ2-7, is SQTIHQWPATLVQPVGSPLSLECTVEGTSNPNLYWYRQAAGRGLQLLFYSVGIGQISSEVPQNLSASRPQDRQFILSSKKLLLSDSGFYLCAWSFGRTGGVEQYFGPGTRLTVT.

The rearrangement uses TRBV9 and TRBJ2-2; D unresolved. V lost 0 bases and J lost 0, with 9 bases in between. The CDR3 runs 16 residues. Germline V gene data show CDR1 as SGDLS and CDR2 as YYNGEE. The CDR3 sequence: CASSVAGQTNTGELFF. CDR3 bases: TGTGCCAGCAGCGTAGCTGGGCAGACGAACACCGGGGAGCTGTTTTTT.

This sequence joins TRBV5-4 and TRBJ2-7; 7 nucleotides align to TRBD2. Losses at the gene ends were 1 base for V and 0 bases for J; bases not matched to a gene: 13. This CDR3 has 18 residues. Germline V gene data show CDR1 as SGHNT and CDR2 as YYREEE (reference sequence). CDR3 nucleotides: TGTGCCAGCAGCTTGACCCTAGGGCGGGACTACAACTCCTACGAGCAGTACTTC. It specifies CASSLTLGRDYNSYEQYF.

The V call is TRBV19, the J call TRBJ2-3; TRBD2 agrees at 8 bases. Trimming took 8 bases from V and 3 from J; bases not matched to a gene: 10. CDR1 is LNHDA, CDR2 SQIVND, per germline (reference sequence). This CDR3 comprises 15 residues. CDR3 nucleotides: TGTGCCAGTCAACCCTGGACTAGCCGTACAGATACGCAGTATTTT. The encoded protein is CASQPWTSRTDTQYF.

V usage is TRBV9 and J usage is TRBJ2-2, with D maybe TRBD2 (7 bases). Per the germline V gene, CDR1 is SGDLS and CDR2 is YYNGEE. V was clipped by 8 bases and J by 4 bases, with 15 bases between them. This CDR3 region has 14 residues. As DNA, the CDR3 is TGTGCCAGTAACCAGGGAGGGGGCACCGGGGAGCTGTTTTTT. It encodes CASNQGGGTGELFF. The entire variable domain, with the rest obtained from reference TRBV9 and TRBJ2-2, is as follows: DSGVTQTPKHLITATGQRVTLRCSPRSGDLSVYWYQQSLDQGLQFLIQYYNGEERAKGNILERFSAQQFPDLHSELNLSSLELGDSALYFCASNQGGGTGELFFGEGSRLTVL.

The chain links TRBV3-1 (or the pseudogene TRBV3-2) to TRBJ1-1, with a weak D call TRBD1 (6 bases). The CDR3 spans 14 residues. From germline, CDR1 is LGHDT and CDR2 YNNKEL (reference sequence). The V gene lost 4 bases and the J gene lost 1 base, with 10 bases spanning the gap. The CDR3 sequence: CASSPRTANTEAFF. The CDR3 DNA is TGTGCCAGCAGCCCAAGGACAGCGAACACTGAAGCTTTCTTT.

The chain carries TRBV2 and TRBJ2-7, with a possible D match to TRBD2 (5 bases). The V end lost 0 bases, the J end lost 2 bases, and 14 bases lay between the germline ends. Germline-derived CDR1 and CDR2 are SNHLY and FYNNEI. The CDR3 runs 16 residues. The CDR3 region has the DNA TGTGCCAGCAGTGAAGCCTCTGGGAATAGCGCCTACGAGCAGTACTTC. Its protein product is CASSEASGNSAYEQYF.

This chain links TRBV12-5 with TRBJ1-6, with D hard to call. Looked up from germline, CDR1 is LGHNT and CDR2 is FRNRAP. The CDR3 consists of 15 residues. V lost 5 bases and J 9 bases, leaving 17 bases between the germline ends. The CDR3 DNA reads as TGTGCTAGTGGTCAAGGAGGGAGGTTGGGTTCACCCCTCCACTTT. Amino acid sequence: CASGQGGRLGSPLHF.

This clone was seen more than once but under ten times. This sequence joins TRBV2 and TRBJ2-7; unclear D gene. This CDR3 has 13 amino acids. The V end lost 3 bases, the J end lost 3 bases, and 9 bases lay between the germline ends. Germline V gene data show CDR1 as SNHLY and CDR2 as FYNNEI. CDR3 nucleotides: TGTGCCAGCAGTGATGGCACAGTCTACGAGCAGTACTTC. Translated: CASSDGTVYEQYF.

J is TRBJ2-7 and V is TRBV6-1, with no clear D. Germline V gives CDR1 MNHNS, CDR2 SASEGT. The CDR3 has 15 amino acids. Trimming pared 3 bases from V and 1 base from J, leaving 13 bases between. The DNA for the CDR3 is TGTGCCAGCAGTGAGTGGCCAGGAATATCCTACGAGCAGTACTTC. This translates into CASSEWPGISYEQYF.

This clone has a single count. The rearrangement joins TRBV2 to TRBJ1-2; no firm D call. The V gene's germline CDR1 is SNHLY and CDR2 FYNNEI. V lost 3 bases and J lost 1, with 6 bases in between. The CDR3 spans 13 residues. In nucleotides, the CDR3 is TGTGCCAGCAGTGACGACATTAACTATGGCTACACCTTC. Its translation: CASSDDINYGYTF.

The chain couples TRBV19 to TRBJ2-7, with D unresolved. CDR1 and CDR2 (germline): LNHDA, SQIVND (reference sequence). The ends were cut back, 4 bases at V and 5 bases at J, with 12 bases in the middle. The CDR3 runs to 13 residues. The CDR3 DNA reads TGTGCCAGTAGTAGCCCCGGGTCCCACGAGCAGTACTTC. As protein: CASSSPGSHEQYF.

V gene TRBV15 combines with J gene TRBJ2-5; D perhaps matches TRBD2 (6 bases). The CDR3 has 14 amino acids. From germline, CDR1 is LNHNV and CDR2 YYDKDF (reference sequence). Trimming removed 0 bases at V and 5 bases at J, with 10 bases between. CDR3 coding DNA: TGTGCCACCAGCAGAGAAGCCGGGGGTGAGACCCAGTACTTC. Protein sequence: CATSREAGGETQYF.

This clone is a singleton in its sample. The chain couples TRBV7-2 to TRBJ2-1; 8 nucleotides match TRBD2. Looked up from germline, CDR1 is SGHTA and CDR2 is FQGNSA. Trimming cost V 3 bases and J 4 bases; bases outside gene matches: 5. The CDR3 is 15 residues long. The CDR3 sequence is CASSFGTRGYNEQFF. Written as DNA, the CDR3 is TGTGCCAGCAGCTTCGGGACTAGGGGTTACAATGAGCAGTTCTTC.

The chain recombines TRBV12-3 or TRBV12-4 with TRBJ2-1; D remains ambiguous. V dropped 6 bases and J dropped 1 base, with 7 bases sitting between them. CDR3 length: 13 amino acids. This chain's CDR3 is CASSQLSYNEQFF. The CDR3 coding sequence is TGTGCCAGCAGCCAACTTTCCTACAATGAGCAGTTCTTC.

V is TRBV4-3 and J is TRBJ2-2; TRBD2 matches at 8 bases. The V segment lost 1 base and the J segment 5 bases; nucleotides outside the gene matches: 9. The CDR3 covers 17 residues. Per germline, CDR1 LGHNA and CDR2 YSLEER. CDR3 loop: CASSQGGSGIGTGELFF. Written as DNA, the CDR3 is TGCGCCAGCAGCCAAGGCGGTAGCGGGATAGGTACCGGGGAGCTGTTTTTT.

This rearrangement joins TRBV2 to TRBJ1-4; possibly TRBD1 for D (5 bases). Trimming stripped 4 bases from V and 3 bases from J, with 12 bases between. The CDR3 runs 15 residues. Per germline, CDR1 SNHLY and CDR2 FYNNEI. The CDR3 region is CASSVWGVSNEKLFF. The CDR3 DNA sequence: TGTGCCAGCAGTGTTTGGGGGGTATCTAATGAAAAACTGTTTTTT.